The entry below describes one T cell receptor beta chain. The data derive from a study of blood T cells in healthy people across ages. A sample-barcoded 5' primer and a J-beta primer mix were used in a second PCR of roughly 7 to 11 cycles. TCRdb itself ran the 5' RACE reads through MiXCR, one entry per CDR3 protein. The top ten hold under 35% of the sample, which has hundreds of thousands of distinct CDR3 sequences, around 49% seen once. The length of the CDR3 is 13 residues. Germline V gene data show CDR1 as GTSNPN and CDR2 as SVGIG (reference sequence). Trimming shortened V by 3 bases and J by 6 bases, and 12 bases separated the two germline ends.

The clonotype comes from a woman aged 60-75 years in good health. The chain carries TRBV30 and TRBJ2-4, with D unclear. What was sequenced was blood. The CDR3 DNA follows: TGTGCCTGGAGCTGGTCTACGGGAAACATTCAGTACTTC. Translated, it gives CAWSWSTGNIQYF.